This T cell receptor (beta chain) was sequenced during a study of shared clonotypes between healthy human individuals. At the level of the study: Donor composition was a couple of women and a few men, aged 18 to 49.

This clone has a single count. The antigen remains undetermined. Findings and limits, study-wide: Naive CD4 clonotypes were shared across a few donors at 4.5% to 6%.

All of the donors resided in Nashville, Tennessee, and each was a Caucasian adult. Replicate PCRs from sorted subsets contained about 0.2 ug DNA, which is around 30,000 T cell genomes. Some clones are missing from TCRdb's copy, which holds only in-frame ones; the method was immunoSEQ multiplex PCR. This table has 550,000 to 800,000 clones, approximately 79% appearing once. There are 14 residues in the CDR3. The ends were cut back, 4 bases at V and 3 bases at J, with 12 bases in the middle. The V gene's germline CDR1 is MNHNS and CDR2 SASEGT. The clonotype comes from a woman aged 25 to 39 in good health. The sample comprised memory CD4+ T cells sorted from blood. Subset in this sample: CD45RA-negative fraction. V and J are TRBV6-1 and TRBJ2-5; maybe TRBD2 (6 bases). The CDR3 here is CASSARDSKETQYF. CDR3 sequence (DNA): TGTGCCAGCAGTGCCCGGGACTCCAAAGAGACCCAGTACTTC.